This T cell receptor beta chain derives from a study of T-cell memory formation after mild COVID-19. Background on the study: Clustering of TCRs was largely donor specific.

Study observations and caveats: Cross-reactive memory apparently joined, as some responding clones appeared in pre-infection memory. CD4+ clones that contracted lay mainly in CM and EM; CD8+ ones lay in EMRA.

Sample barcodes and UMIs were carried by the TCR alpha and TCR beta cDNA libraries that 5'RACE generated with constant-segment primers. TCRdb reprocessed the 5' RACE reads via MiXCR and lists one record per CDR3 protein. Among a few hundred thousand distinct CDR3 sequences listed, about a sixth were seen once. About this clonotype itself: Its antigen is not identified.

The V gene end was trimmed by 1 base and the J gene end by 8 bases; junction bases not matched to a gene: 5. This CDR3 is built from 15 residues. Per germline, CDR1 SGHVS and CDR2 FQNEAQ. Sequenced: PBMCs or a T cell subset sorted from them (not recorded which). V and J are TRBV7-8 and TRBJ1-2, with 12 bases lining up with TRBD1. This receptor was obtained from a young man who had mild COVID-19 (a few samples of this study predate the infection). Cell type and time point are not known. CDR3 sequence reads: CASSLGGTGGQGYTF. In DNA, the CDR3 is TGTGCCAGCAGCTTAGGAGGGACAGGGGGCCAGGGCTACACCTTC.